The clone carrying this TCR beta chain showed up just a few times. As yet, its antigen is unknown. Of the isolated RNA, all was reverse transcribed, and so the sequenced material was expressed TCRB transcripts. The table came from immunoSEQ multiplex PCR; TCRdb's copy has only in-frame clones and leaves some out. The sample has 250,000 to 350,000 clones; around 15% are singletons. Trimming pared 7 bases from V and 6 bases from J, leaving 15 bases between. This CDR3 is built from 13 residues. Germline CDR1 MDHEN, CDR2 SYDVKM. Sorted populations all had greater than 95% purity. The data originate from a study of beta chain features in type 1 diabetes. Notes on the study in general: Type 1 diabetes patients had TCRB CDR3s that were shorter (moderately but significantly so) in all four CD4+ subsets.

The sequence was collected from a young man with type 1 diabetes. Sequenced: naive CD4+ T cells from blood. V gene TRBV28 combines with J gene TRBJ1-2, with D possibly matching TRBD1 (6 bases). The CDR3 here is CASNLVGAHGYTF. CDR3 sequence (DNA): TGTGCCAGCAACCTCGTGGGGGCCCATGGCTACACCTTC.